One and the same sample provided the 19 T cell receptor beta chains below, sequenced in a study of T cell repertoires in cytomegalovirus infection (dated by TCRdb to about 2019). Sequencing used an Illumina HiSeq 1500. The public reads were run again by TCRdb, first through fastp at Q25 and then through MiXCR, and only productive beta chains were kept. Entries that share a CDR3 protein sequence are merged under the most common genes and DNA. A total of some 180,000 distinct CDR3 sequences appear in this sample, 9.5% of them only once. The ten largest clonotypes hold about 4.6% of the sample. Sequencing was done on a sample of PBMCs. These receptors came from a human donor in good health (CMV status not recorded). Some clones in this sample may be carry-over from other donors' samples.

This clonotype occurred many times. CDR3 sequence: CASSAYRVPNYGYTF. DNA of the CDR3: TGTGCCAGCAGCGCGTACAGGGTCCCTAACTATGGCTACACCTTC. The chain employs TRBV7-8 and TRBJ1-2; weak D call: TRBD1 (6 bases). Trimming pared 5 bases from V and 0 bases from J, leaving 13 bases between. CDR3 size: 15 residues. Germline lookup yields CDR1 SGHVS and CDR2 FQNEAQ.

This clonotype was observed many times. The chain employs TRBV7-2 and TRBJ2-3; perhaps TRBD2 as D (6 bases). Looked up from germline, CDR1 is SGHTA and CDR2 is FQGNSA. The CDR3 is made up of 14 amino acids. Trimming removed 5 bases from V and 5 bases from J, with 14 bases in between. The CDR3 reads CASSLTREVDTQYF. The CDR3 DNA reads as TGTGCCAGCAGCCTTACTAGGGAGGTAGATACGCAGTATTTT.

This clonotype occurred many times. The gene calls are TRBV6-1 and TRBJ2-2, with a weak D call TRBD2 (6 bases). This CDR3 contains 13 residues. V shed 6 bases and J shed 4 bases, with 9 bases lying between them. Germline CDR1 and CDR2: MNHNS and SASEGT. This CDR3 reads CASRSSGTGELFF. The CDR3 coding sequence is TGTGCCAGCAGAAGTAGCGGCACCGGGGAGCTGTTTTTT.

This chain links TRBV6-2 or TRBV6-3 with TRBJ2-2; D remains unclear. Trimming pared 6 bases from V and 7 bases from J, leaving 21 bases between. The CDR3 sequence is 16 residues long. Germline V CDR1 and CDR2: MNHEY, SVGEGT. The CDR3 sequence is CASSRGLAAPGGELFF. Written as DNA, the CDR3 is TGTGCCAGCAGCCGAGGCCTGGCTGCCCCGGGCGGGGAGCTGTTTTTT.

The table lists this clonotype with many counts. The V and J genes are TRBV6-2 or TRBV6-3 and TRBJ1-1, with a weak D call TRBD1 (6 bases). From germline, CDR1 is MNHEY and CDR2 SVGEGT. V was trimmed by 6 bases and J by 1 base, leaving 12 bases between them. This CDR3 has 14 amino acids. Written as DNA, the CDR3 is TGTGCCAGCAGACAGCACAGGGAGAACACTGAAGCTTTCTTT. The encoded protein is CASRQHRENTEAFF.

The DNA of the CDR3 is TGTGCCAGCAGTTTTCTTAACTATGGCTACACCTTC. This encodes CASSFLNYGYTF. The rearrangement links TRBV28 to TRBJ1-2; the D is unclear. The CDR3 runs 12 residues. Trimming took off 3 bases at V and 1 base at J, with 3 bases between the two ends. Germline V gives CDR1 MDHEN, CDR2 SYDVKM.

Ten or more counts support this clonotype. V usage is TRBV7-2 and J usage is TRBJ2-1; 9 nucleotides line up with TRBD2. From germline, CDR1 is SGHTA and CDR2 FQGNSA. This CDR3 has 13 residues. V lost 3 bases and J lost 9; bases outside the gene matches: 3. As DNA, the CDR3 is TGTGCCAGCAGCTTTAGCGGGAGTAGTGAGCAGTTCTTC. Its protein product is CASSFSGSSEQFF.

This clonotype was recorded many times. The chain uses TRBV29-1 and TRBJ2-3; a weak D match, TRBD2 (6 bases). The CDR3 is made up of 15 amino acids. Germline V lookup: CDR1 SQVTM, CDR2 ANQGSEA. Between the trimmed V and J ends, which lost 4 bases and 0 bases, there was a span of 14 bases. The CDR3 spells CSVVRERKSTDTQYF. CDR3 coding DNA: TGCAGCGTTGTTCGGGAGAGGAAGAGCACAGATACGCAGTATTTT.

This clonotype has ten or more counts. The chain is built from TRBV11-2 and TRBJ2-1; the match to TRBD2 covers 10 bases. The CDR3 extends over 15 amino acids. Per germline, CDR1 SGHAT and CDR2 FQNNGV. V lost 6 bases, J lost 4 bases, and 6 bases stayed unmatched. The CDR3 is CASSSGLAVYNEQFF. CDR3 nucleotides: TGTGCCAGCAGTTCCGGACTAGCGGTATACAATGAGCAGTTCTTC.

This clonotype was counted ten times or more. The chain employs TRBV7-2 and TRBJ1-5; 7 positions agree with TRBD1. Per the germline V gene, CDR1 is SGHTA and CDR2 is FQGNSA. This CDR3 region has 15 residues. The V gene end was trimmed by 4 bases and the J gene end by 4 bases; junction bases not matched to a gene: 7. CDR3: CASSSLGQENQPQHF. CDR3 bases: TGTGCCAGCAGCTCCCTCGGACAGGAAAATCAGCCCCAGCATTTT.

The chain combines TRBV19 with TRBJ1-1; 8 bases line up with TRBD1. Losses at the gene ends were 5 bases for V and 11 bases for J; bases not matched to a gene: 13. Germline V lookup: CDR1 LNHDA, CDR2 SQIVND (reference sequence). The CDR3 runs 14 residues. The CDR3 DNA follows: TGTGCCAGTAGTGCCCAAGGACAGGGAGTAGGTGCTTTCTTT. Translation: CASSAQGQGVGAFF.

Many counts were recorded for this clonotype. The chain has TRBV4-3 and TRBJ2-7; TRBD2 might be the D (6 bases). The V end lost 1 base, the J end lost 3 bases, and 16 bases lay between the germline ends. The CDR3 loop spans 16 amino acids. Germline CDR1 reads LGHNA; CDR2 reads YSLEER. CDR3 amino acids: CASSQVAGLGFYEQYF. CDR3 sequence (DNA): TGCGCCAGCAGCCAAGTGGCGGGACTCGGGTTCTACGAGCAGTACTTC.

With respect to this clonotype: A much bigger clone sits one base away, suggesting this may be a read error. The CDR3 does not end in the conserved phenylalanine or tryptophan, so this is likely a read error. The rearrangement links TRBV12-3 or TRBV12-4 to TRBJ2-7; 8 bases line up with TRBD2. This CDR3 has 14 residues. CDR3 residues: CASSLAGKAYEQYS. CDR3 DNA: TGTGCCAGCAGCTTAGCGGGAAAAGCCTACGAGCAGTACTCC.

This clonotype was seen repeatedly, ten times or more. The chain couples TRBV12-3 or TRBV12-4 to TRBJ2-7; D unclear. The CDR3 loop spans 15 amino acids. V dropped 3 bases and J dropped 0 bases, with 12 bases sitting between them. The CDR3 DNA is TGTGCCAGCAGTTTCGATCGCCATAGCTCCTACGAGCAGTACTTC. It codes for CASSFDRHSSYEQYF.

This clonotype was seen ten or more times. The chain has TRBV7-2 and TRBJ1-1; D possibly corresponds to TRBD1 (5 bases). With 1 base removed from V and 1 base from J, the gap between germline ends came to 13 bases. Germline loops: CDR1 SGHTA, CDR2 FQGNSA. The CDR3 has 16 residues. Here the CDR3 reads CASSLGFGRENTEAFF. CDR3 bases: TGTGCCAGCAGCTTAGGGTTCGGCAGGGAGAACACTGAAGCTTTCTTT.

This clonotype showed up many times. The genes are TRBV20-1 and TRBJ2-1; 8 bases line up with TRBD2. V lost 4 bases and J lost 5; bases outside the gene matches: 10. The CDR3 extends over 15 amino acids. Germline-derived CDR1 and CDR2 are DFQATT and SNEGSKA (reference sequence). The CDR3 loop is CSATPSGSFDNEQFF. The CDR3 DNA is TGCAGTGCTACCCCAAGCGGGAGCTTCGACAATGAGCAGTTCTTC.

The table lists this clonotype with a few counts. In DNA, the CDR3 is TGTGCCAGCAGCCGGGCGGGATTTGAGCCCCAGCATTTT. Its translation is CASSRAGFEPQHF. The chain links TRBV7-2 to TRBJ1-5; no clear D. CDR1 SGHTA and CDR2 FQGNSA come from the germline V gene. This CDR3 is built from 13 residues. V was cut by 5 bases and J by 8 bases, with 13 bases left in between.

In regard to this clonotype: Being one base from a much bigger clone, this may be a read error. The rearrangement links TRBV6-2 or TRBV6-3 to TRBJ1-6, with D unclear. From germline, CDR1 is MNHEY and CDR2 SVGEGT. The CDR3 contains 12 residues. The V gene lost 6 bases and the J gene lost 7 bases, with 7 bases spanning the gap. CDR3 coding DNA: TGTGCCAGCAGCCCCACCAATTCACCCCTCCACTTT. Amino acids: CASSPTNSPLHF.

This clonotype was counted many times. The chain uses TRBV4-2 and TRBJ2-1; a weak D match, TRBD2 (6 bases). The CDR3 loop spans 16 amino acids. Germline V gives CDR1 LGHNA, CDR2 YNFKEQ. Trimming removed 2 bases at V and 5 bases at J, with 16 bases between. The CDR3 DNA follows: TGTGCCAGCAGCCAAAATAATATCGGACTAAACAATGAGCAGTTCTTC. This sequence encodes CASSQNNIGLNNEQFF.